These T cell receptor beta chains were read from a single sample in a study of T cells after yellow fever vaccination. TCRdb re-analysed the 5' RACE reads in MiXCR, keeping a single row per CDR3 protein. The table has some 340,000 distinct CDR3 sequences, roughly a tenth seen once. This sample comprised CD4+ T cells sorted from PBMCs, obtained 45 days after the yellow fever booster vaccination. The receptors come from a man aged 18 to 29 who received the YFV17D yellow fever vaccine. Each CDR3 is given with its conserved first and last residue. The order of the fields is CDR3 protein, V gene, J gene.

CDR3 protein: CSASWASRATDTQYF
V gene: TRBV20-1
J gene: TRBJ2-3

CDR3 protein: CASSQERSQGHEQYF
V gene: TRBV4-2
J gene: TRBJ2-7

CDR3 protein: CSARISGGWADTQYF
V gene: TRBV20-1
J gene: TRBJ2-3

CDR3 protein: CASSPRTVQETQYF
V gene: TRBV11-2
J gene: TRBJ2-5

CDR3 protein: CASSPHGGVTYEQYF
V gene: TRBV4-1
J gene: TRBJ2-7

CDR3 protein: CASSLGDTGNQPQHF
V gene: TRBV7-8
J gene: TRBJ1-5

CDR3 protein: CASSQGPRTQFF
V gene: TRBV3-1
J gene: TRBJ2-1

CDR3 protein: CASRYPPTDTQYF
V gene: TRBV5-1
J gene: TRBJ2-3

CDR3 protein: CSARSYREEAFF
V gene: TRBV20-1
J gene: TRBJ1-1

CDR3 protein: CASSSDPRKMNTEAFF
V gene: TRBV5-1
J gene: TRBJ1-1

CDR3 protein: CASSLNRRGVNQPQHF
V gene: TRBV28
J gene: TRBJ1-5

CDR3 protein: CSPKRVGAVSSTDTQYF
V gene: TRBV20-1
J gene: TRBJ2-3

CDR3 protein: CASCFGSSSYEQYF
V gene: TRBV5-1
J gene: TRBJ2-7

CDR3 protein: CAGGTKADTQYF
V gene: TRBV5-4
J gene: TRBJ2-3

CDR3 protein: CASSGLGRGGDTQYF
V gene: TRBV6-4
J gene: TRBJ2-3

CDR3 protein: CASSPTGFTEAFF
V gene: TRBV5-1
J gene: TRBJ1-1

CDR3 protein: CSVASRTGEAFF
V gene: TRBV29-1
J gene: TRBJ1-1

CDR3 protein: CASSWDRDEKLFF
V gene: TRBV27
J gene: TRBJ1-4

CDR3 protein: CASSQEIGIDTGELFF
V gene: TRBV4-2
J gene: TRBJ2-2

CDR3 protein: CSAVGGAGELFF
V gene: TRBV20-1
J gene: TRBJ2-2

CDR3 protein: CASSSRLGSGELFF
V gene: TRBV7-9
J gene: TRBJ2-2

CDR3 protein: CASSLGSGFTEAFF
V gene: TRBV7-9
J gene: TRBJ1-1

CDR3 protein: CASSSQNTGELFF
V gene: TRBV28
J gene: TRBJ2-2

CDR3 protein: CASSSPLVGETQYF
V gene: TRBV12-3/TRBV12-4
J gene: TRBJ2-5

CDR3 protein: CASSKTGGGTEAFF
V gene: TRBV11-2
J gene: TRBJ1-1

CDR3 protein: CASSLSLNYGYTF
V gene: TRBV5-8
J gene: TRBJ1-2

CDR3 protein: CSARNPLLRGGLRELFF
V gene: TRBV20-1
J gene: TRBJ2-2

CDR3 protein: CASSPTGWNSPLHF
V gene: TRBV5-1
J gene: TRBJ1-6

CDR3 protein: CASRLAGGIYNEQFF
V gene: TRBV5-4
J gene: TRBJ2-1

CDR3 protein: CASSFFEAGHRNTEAFF
V gene: TRBV5-5
J gene: TRBJ1-1

CDR3 protein: CAEGAAGGRDTQYF
V gene: TRBV7-8
J gene: TRBJ2-3

CDR3 protein: CASSPLSPGLGYFFTIYF
V gene: TRBV18
J gene: TRBJ1-3